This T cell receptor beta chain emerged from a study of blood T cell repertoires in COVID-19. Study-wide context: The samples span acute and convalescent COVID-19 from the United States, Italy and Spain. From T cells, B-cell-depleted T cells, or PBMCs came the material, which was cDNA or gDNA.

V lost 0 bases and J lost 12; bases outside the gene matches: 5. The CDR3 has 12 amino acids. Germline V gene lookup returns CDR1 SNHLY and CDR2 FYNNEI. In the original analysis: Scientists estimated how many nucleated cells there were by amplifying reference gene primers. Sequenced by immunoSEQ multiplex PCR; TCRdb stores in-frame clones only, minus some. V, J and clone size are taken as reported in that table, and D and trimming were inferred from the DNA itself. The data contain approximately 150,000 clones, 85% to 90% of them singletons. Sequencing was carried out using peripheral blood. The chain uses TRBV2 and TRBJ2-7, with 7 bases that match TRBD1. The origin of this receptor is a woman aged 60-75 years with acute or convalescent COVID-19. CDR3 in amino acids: CASSEAYRGPYF. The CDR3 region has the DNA TGTGCCAGCAGTGAAGCTTACAGGGGACCGTACTTC.